This TCR beta chain is drawn from a study of OX40 agonist ivuxolimab in advanced cancers. Whole-study context: In three patients, partial responses were observed, one with hepatocellular carcinoma and two with cutaneous melanoma.

This CDR3 has 17 residues. V lost 0 bases and J 4 bases, leaving 19 bases between the germline ends. The germline CDR1 and CDR2 sequences are SGDLS and YYNGEE. Clones were sequenced by immunoSEQ multiplex PCR, and TCRdb holds only the in-frame ones, with some missing. The table has tens of thousands of clones, approximately 85% seen once. The sample was CD4+ or CD8+ T cells sorted from blood, taken in a trial of the OX40 agonist ivuxolimab. This rearrangement joins TRBV9 to TRBJ1-1; a weak D match, TRBD1 (6 bases). The sequence derives from an adult with an advanced solid tumor such as melanoma, head and neck, liver or kidney cancer. The CDR3 region is CASSVAPPGGGFTEAFF. The DNA for the CDR3 is TGTGCCAGCAGCGTAGCTCCCCCGGGAGGGGGTTTCACTGAAGCTTTCTTT.